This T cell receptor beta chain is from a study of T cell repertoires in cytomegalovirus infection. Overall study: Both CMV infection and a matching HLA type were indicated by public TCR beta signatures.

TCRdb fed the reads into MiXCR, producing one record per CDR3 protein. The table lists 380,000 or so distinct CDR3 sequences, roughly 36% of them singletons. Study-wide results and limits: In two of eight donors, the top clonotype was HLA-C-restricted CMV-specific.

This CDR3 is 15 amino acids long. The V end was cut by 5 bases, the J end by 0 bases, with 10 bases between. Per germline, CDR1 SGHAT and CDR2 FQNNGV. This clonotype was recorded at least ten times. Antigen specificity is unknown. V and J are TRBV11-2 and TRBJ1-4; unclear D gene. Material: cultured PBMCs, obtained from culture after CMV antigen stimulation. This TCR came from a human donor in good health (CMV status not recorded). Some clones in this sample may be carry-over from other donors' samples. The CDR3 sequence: CASSDYDPTNEKLFF. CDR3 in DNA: TGTGCCAGCAGCGATTATGACCCAACTAATGAAAAACTGTTTTTT. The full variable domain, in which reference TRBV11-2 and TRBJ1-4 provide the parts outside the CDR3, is EAGVAQSPRYKIIEKRQSVAFWCNPISGHATLYWYQQILGQGPKLLIQFQNNGVVDDSQLPKDRFSAERLKGVDSTLKIQPAKLEDSAVYLCASSDYDPTNEKLFFGSGTQLSVL.